Each of the 7 T cell receptor beta chains below was sequenced from the same sample in a study of blood T cell repertoires in COVID-19. Clones were sequenced by immunoSEQ multiplex PCR, and TCRdb holds only the in-frame ones, with some missing. The data contain approximately 90,000 clones, 72% of them singletons. The source material was peripheral blood. The receptors were gathered from an elderly woman with acute or convalescent COVID-19.

This clone was found a few times. The chain carries TRBV12-5 and TRBJ2-2; D is possibly TRBD2 (5 bases). V lost 4 bases, J lost 7 bases, and 13 bases lay in between. CDR3 size: 14 residues. Germline V gene lookup returns CDR1 LGHNT and CDR2 FRNRAP. CDR3 DNA sequence: TGTGCTAGTGGTTCCGGGGTCGTCGTCGGGGAGCTGTTTTTT. It is translated as CASGSGVVVGELFF.

In this sample, this clone turned up a few times. The V and J genes are TRBV28 and TRBJ1-4, with 9 positions matching TRBD1. The V gene end was trimmed by 3 bases and the J gene end by 7 bases; junction bases not matched to a gene: 3. Per germline, CDR1 MDHEN and CDR2 SYDVKM. The CDR3 is made up of 14 amino acids. This CDR3 is CASSFGTGIEKLFF. CDR3 coding DNA: TGTGCCAGCAGTTTCGGGACAGGGATTGAAAAACTGTTTTTT.

The chain combines TRBV6-5 with TRBJ1-1; weak D call: TRBD1 (5 bases). V was shortened by 7 bases and J by 3 bases, with 6 bases between the two germline ends. Germline CDR1 MNHEY, CDR2 SVGAGI. This CDR3 is 11 amino acids long. DNA of the CDR3: TGTGCCAGCATACAGGACACTGAAGCTTTCTTT. Translated: CASIQDTEAFF.

This chain joins TRBV7-2 and TRBJ2-2; D is ambiguous. Trimming stripped 5 bases from V and 6 bases from J, with 10 bases between. CDR3 length equals 13 residues. Per germline, CDR1 SGHTA and CDR2 FQGNSA. In DNA form, the CDR3 reads TGTGCCAGCAGCGTAGAGAGATCCGGGGAGCTGTTTTTT. It specifies CASSVERSGELFF. Based on the CDR3 plus reference TRBV7-2 and TRBJ2-2, the full variable domain is GAGVSQSPSNKVTEKGKDVELRCDPISGHTALYWYRQSLGQGLEFLIYFQGNSAPDKSGLPSDRFSAERTGGSVSTLTIQRTQQEDSAVYLCASSVERSGELFFGEGSRLTVL.

In nucleotides, the CDR3 is TGTGCCAGCAGTTCGCGGGGGTCCTACGAGCAGTACTTC. Its protein product is CASSSRGSYEQYF. The V and J genes are TRBV6-6 and TRBJ2-7, with 7 nucleotides matching TRBD2. The CDR3 extends over 13 amino acids. Germline V lookup: CDR1 MNHNY, CDR2 SVGAGI (reference sequence). The trim removed 4 bases at V and 1 base at J, leaving 1 base unmatched.

The chain links TRBV5-1 to TRBJ1-6, with D perhaps TRBD1 (5 bases). Germline CDR1 and CDR2: SGHRS and YFSETQ. The V end lost 0 bases, the J end lost 7 bases, and 8 bases lay between the germline ends. The CDR3 extends over 14 amino acids. The CDR3 region has the DNA TGCGCCAGCAGCTTGGCAGGGAAGAATTCACCCCTCCACTTT. It yields the protein CASSLAGKNSPLHF. The full variable domain, with the rest looked up from reference TRBV5-1 and TRBJ1-6, is KAGVTQTPRYLIKTRGQQVTLSCSPISGHRSVSWYQQTPGQGLQFLFEYFSETQRNKGNFPGRFSGRQFSNSRSEMNVSTLELGDSALYLCASSLAGKNSPLHFGNGTRLTVT.

The chain employs TRBV7-3 and TRBJ2-5; a possible D gene is TRBD2 (6 bases). V lost 0 bases and J 7 bases, leaving 12 bases between the germline ends. CDR1 is SGHTA, CDR2 FQGTGA, per germline. The CDR3 is 14 amino acids. The DNA for the CDR3 is TGTGCCAGCAGCTTAACCGGGACTGCGGGGACCCAGTACTTC. Translating gives CASSLTGTAGTQYF. Full variable domain (remainder filled in from reference TRBV7-3 and TRBJ2-5): GAGVSQTPSNKVTEKGKYVELRCDPISGHTALYWYRQSLGQGPEFLIYFQGTGAADDSGLPNDRFFAVRPEGSVSTLKIQRTERGDSAVYLCASSLTGTAGTQYFGPGTRLLVL.